This T cell receptor beta chain appears in the sequencing data of a study of graft-versus-host responses after intestinal transplantation. On the study more broadly: Multivisceral, liver-intestinal, or isolated intestinal transplants were performed in recipients. Every recipient had anti-thymocyte globulin induction and around 3 years of tacrolimus plus steroids.

Findings and caveats of the study: Recipient marrow contained GvH clones, some of which appeared first in ileum or blood. Early post-transplant declines in HvG were associated with peak levels of circulating GvH clones.

This CDR3 has 16 amino acids. Per the germline V gene, CDR1 is SGHRS and CDR2 is YFSETQ. The ends were cut back, 4 bases at V and 0 bases at J, with 17 bases in the middle. Data came from immunoSEQ multiplex PCR; TCRdb stores just in-frame clones and leaves some out. This table has fewer than 55,000 clones, about 95% appearing once. As regards this clone: What it binds is unknown.

The chain has TRBV5-1 and TRBJ2-7; perhaps D is TRBD1 or TRBD2 (5 bases each). The clonotype originates from a human donor who was the organ donor for an intestinal transplant. The sequencing used unstimulated CD8+ T cells sorted from spleen or lymph node cells, collected before transplant. DNA of the CDR3: TGCGCCAGCAGCGCGAGTGAGGGGACGAGCTCCTACGAGCAGTACTTC. It encodes CASSASEGTSSYEQYF.